The entry below gives a single T cell receptor (beta chain) sequence along with its context. The length of the CDR3 is 13 residues. Germline V gene lookup returns CDR1 SGDLS and CDR2 YYNGEE. The germline V and J ends were trimmed by 3 bases and 3 bases, with 9 bases remaining between them. The table came from immunoSEQ multiplex PCR; TCRdb's copy has only in-frame clones and leaves some out. Of around 140,000 clones in the sample, about 94% were seen once. The sample originates from a study of T cell responses to AZD1222 COVID-19 vaccine. Sample: peripheral blood, taken on day 0 of AZD1222 vaccination. The clonotype was recovered from an adult in good health. This rearrangement joins TRBV9 to TRBJ1-1; no clear D. CDR3 sequence reads: CASSARPHTEAFF. CDR3 coding DNA: TGTGCCAGCAGCGCTCGACCCCACACTGAAGCTTTCTTT.